Listed below are T cell receptor beta chains from one sample, sequenced in a study of shared clonotypes between healthy human individuals. Method: immunoSEQ multiplex PCR; TCRdb's copy keeps in-frame clones and lacks some. The table shows hundreds of thousands of clones, with about 96% occurring only once. The sequenced sample was naive CD8+ T cells sorted from blood. The receptors originated from a woman aged 25 to 45 in good health. The CDR3 runs from the conserved cysteine through the conserved F or W. The order of the fields is V gene, J gene, D gene, clone size, CDR3 DNA, CDR3 protein. The D gene is left open where the match is weak. Where a row states a size, it is once, few, many or the class of an expanded clone; other rows omit it.

V: TRBV27
J: TRBJ1-2
D: TRBD1
size: -
DNA: TGTGCCAGCAGTCCGGGGACAGGACAAGGCTACACCTTC
CDR3: CASSPGTGQGYTF

V: TRBV5-4
J: TRBJ2-1
D: -
size: once
DNA: TGTGCCAGCAGCTTGGTCCTCGACAATGAGCAGTTCTTC
CDR3: CASSLVLDNEQFF

V: TRBV7-9
J: TRBJ2-7
D: -
size: -
DNA: TGTGCCAGCAGCGGTCTAAACTACGAGCAGTACTTC
CDR3: CASSGLNYEQYF

V: TRBV15
J: TRBJ2-1
D: -
size: once
DNA: TGTGCCACCAGCAGAGCGGGAGAACAAAATGAGCAGTTCTTC
CDR3: CATSRAGEQNEQFF

V: TRBV19
J: TRBJ2-7
D: -
size: -
DNA: TGTGCCAGTAGTACCCTCCCAGGGCAAGAGCAGTACTTC
CDR3: CASSTLPGQEQYF

V: TRBV28
J: TRBJ1-1
D: -
size: -
DNA: TGTGCCAGCAGTTTATCCGGAGGGCGGGCCACTGAAGCTTTCTTT
CDR3: CASSLSGGRATEAFF

V: TRBV7-9
J: TRBJ1-2
D: TRBD1
size: -
DNA: TGTGCCAGCAGCCTTCGGGACAGCCAGAACTATGGCTACACCTTC
CDR3: CASSLRDSQNYGYTF

V: TRBV14
J: TRBJ2-7
D: -
size: -
DNA: TGTGCCAGCAGCCAAGGACCCCTCTACGAGCAGTACTTC
CDR3: CASSQGPLYEQYF

V: TRBV7-9
J: TRBJ1-1
D: -
size: -
DNA: TGTGCCAGCAGCTCGGGGATCGTCAGCATGAACACTGAAGCTTTCTTT
CDR3: CASSSGIVSMNTEAFF

V: TRBV27
J: TRBJ2-5
D: TRBD1
size: -
DNA: TGTGCCAGCAGTCCGGGGACAGGCCTGGGGACCCAGTACTTC
CDR3: CASSPGTGLGTQYF

V: TRBV5-1
J: TRBJ2-7
D: TRBD1
size: -
DNA: TGCGCCAGCAGCCTGGACAGGGGCGAGCAGTACTTC
CDR3: CASSLDRGEQYF

V: TRBV11-1
J: TRBJ1-1
D: TRBD1
size: -
DNA: TGTGCCAGCAGCCATCCCGACAGGGAGACTGAAGCTTTCTTT
CDR3: CASSHPDRETEAFF

V: TRBV5-1
J: TRBJ2-7
D: -
size: -
DNA: TGCGCCAGCAGCTTGACAGATTACTACGAGCAGTACTTC
CDR3: CASSLTDYYEQYF

V: TRBV13
J: TRBJ2-2
D: TRBD2
size: -
DNA: TGTGCCAGCAGCTCCCGGACTAGCCGAGACACCGGGGAGCTGTTTTTT
CDR3: CASSSRTSRDTGELFF

V: TRBV28
J: TRBJ2-1
D: TRBD2
size: -
DNA: TGTGCCAGCAGTTTAGGGGGGGTGAACAATGAGCAGTTCTTC
CDR3: CASSLGGVNNEQFF

V: TRBV29-1
J: TRBJ1-1
D: -
size: -
DNA: TGCAGCGGTTCCCGAACAGGGAAGATGACTGAAGCTTTCTTT
CDR3: CSGSRTGKMTEAFF

V: TRBV5-1
J: TRBJ2-1
D: TRBD2
size: -
DNA: TGCGCCAGCAGCTTCGGACTAGCGGAGGACAATGAGCAGTTCTTC
CDR3: CASSFGLAEDNEQFF

V: TRBV7-9
J: TRBJ1-3
D: TRBD1
size: once
DNA: TGTGCCAGCAGCTCGGACAGGGTAGGAAACACCATATATTTT
CDR3: CASSSDRVGNTIYF

V: TRBV27
J: TRBJ1-1
D: -
size: -
DNA: TGTGCCAGCAGTCTGCGACCAAACACTGAAGCTTTCTTT
CDR3: CASSLRPNTEAFF

V: TRBV30
J: TRBJ1-5
D: -
size: few
DNA: TGTGCCTGGAGTTACAGGGAGCCTCAGCCCCAGCATTTT
CDR3: CAWSYREPQPQHF

V: TRBV7-6
J: TRBJ2-1
D: TRBD1
size: -
DNA: TGTGCCAGCAGCTTAGTGCCTGGACAGGGGAATGAGCAGTTCTTC
CDR3: CASSLVPGQGNEQFF

V: TRBV19
J: TRBJ2-2
D: -
size: -
DNA: TGTGCCAGTAGTACCCGCCAGGACACCGGGGAGCTGTTTTTT
CDR3: CASSTRQDTGELFF

V: TRBV6-1
J: TRBJ1-6
D: TRBD1
size: -
DNA: TGTGCCAGCAGTGAACCCGGGACAGGGGATTCACCCCTCCACTTT
CDR3: CASSEPGTGDSPLHF

V: TRBV10-2
J: TRBJ1-4
D: -
size: -
DNA: TGCGCCAGCAGCCTCGCGGGGATTGCTAATGAAAAACTGTTTTTT
CDR3: CASSLAGIANEKLFF

V: TRBV27
J: TRBJ2-7
D: -
size: -
DNA: TGTGCCAGCAGTTCCACTAGAATCCAGGGTCGCAACGAGCAGTACTTC
CDR3: CASSSTRIQGRNEQYF

V: TRBV11-2
J: TRBJ2-7
D: -
size: -
DNA: TGTGCCAGCAGCACTGGGAGCTACGAGCAGTACTTC
CDR3: CASSTGSYEQYF

V: TRBV29-1
J: TRBJ2-7
D: -
size: -
DNA: TGCAGCGTTGAATTCGAAGGCTACGAGCAGTACTTC
CDR3: CSVEFEGYEQYF

V: TRBV2
J: TRBJ2-7
D: -
size: -
DNA: TGTGCCAGCAGTGGGGAATTGCAGGGTACAACCTACGAGCAGTACTTC
CDR3: CASSGELQGTTYEQYF

V: TRBV27
J: TRBJ2-3
D: -
size: -
DNA: TGTGCCAGCAGTTTATCCGTACCCCAAGGCACAGATACGCAGTATTTT
CDR3: CASSLSVPQGTDTQYF

V: TRBV9
J: TRBJ2-7
D: -
size: -
DNA: TGTGCCAGCAGCGCCGGACAGAGCTACGAGCAGTACTTC
CDR3: CASSAGQSYEQYF

V: TRBV11-2
J: TRBJ2-7
D: TRBD2
size: once
DNA: TGTGCCAGCAGCTTAGCAGGGGGGGCTAGCGGGAGTCTCAACTACGAGCAGTACTTC
CDR3: CASSLAGGASGSLNYEQYF

V: TRBV28
J: TRBJ2-7
D: -
size: few
DNA: TGTGCCAGCAGTTACGCAGACTACGAGCAGTACTTC
CDR3: CASSYADYEQYF

V: TRBV19
J: TRBJ2-7
D: TRBD1
size: -
DNA: TGTGCCAGTTCCTTGGGACAGGGGATAAACGAGCAGTACTTC
CDR3: CASSLGQGINEQYF

V: TRBV7-6
J: TRBJ2-1
D: TRBD2
size: -
DNA: TGTGCCAGCAGCCCGTTGGTTGCTGAGCGGGAGACTGAGCAGTTCTTC
CDR3: CASSPLVAERETEQFF

V: TRBV7-9
J: TRBJ2-2
D: TRBD2
size: -
DNA: TGTGCCAGCAGCTTGGGACTAGCGGGAGTAGGTACCGGGGAGCTGTTTTTT
CDR3: CASSLGLAGVGTGELFF

V: TRBV21-1
J: TRBJ2-7
D: -
size: -
DNA: TGTGCCAGCAGCAAAGCACAGGGTTACGAGCAGTACTTC
CDR3: CASSKAQGYEQYF

V: TRBV7-2
J: TRBJ2-7
D: -
size: -
DNA: TGTGCCAGCAGCTTTGACTCTCCCTCCTACGAGCAGTACTTC
CDR3: CASSFDSPSYEQYF

V: TRBV7-9
J: TRBJ1-2
D: TRBD1
size: -
DNA: TGTGCCAGCAGCTCCGGGACAGAACCAAACTATGGCTACACCTTC
CDR3: CASSSGTEPNYGYTF

V: TRBV9
J: TRBJ1-3
D: TRBD1
size: -
DNA: TGTGCCAGCAGCGCGTTGGGACAGCGCTCTGGAAACACCATATATTTT
CDR3: CASSALGQRSGNTIYF

V: TRBV4-1
J: TRBJ2-3
D: -
size: -
DNA: TGCGCCAGCAGCCACGGGGGGCTTGCAGATACGCAGTATTTT
CDR3: CASSHGGLADTQYF

V: TRBV4-2
J: TRBJ2-2
D: TRBD2
size: -
DNA: TGTGCCAGCAGCCTCATAACTAGCGGAGTCACCGGGGAGCTGTTTTTT
CDR3: CASSLITSGVTGELFF

V: TRBV30
J: TRBJ2-1
D: -
size: -
DNA: TGTGCCTGGAATCACCCTGACAGCGAGGCTGAGCAGTTCTTC
CDR3: CAWNHPDSEAEQFF

V: TRBV28
J: TRBJ1-2
D: -
size: -
DNA: TGTGCCAGCAGTTTATCCCGGGACACCCCTGACACCTTC
CDR3: CASSLSRDTPDTF

V: TRBV7-9
J: TRBJ2-7
D: -
size: -
DNA: TGTGCCAGCAGCTCGCCAATGACCTACCACGAGCAGTACTTC
CDR3: CASSSPMTYHEQYF

V: TRBV27
J: TRBJ2-7
D: -
size: -
DNA: TGTGCCAGCGCCCCCGGGACCCCCGCCTACGAGCAGTACTTC
CDR3: CASAPGTPAYEQYF

V: TRBV5-1
J: TRBJ2-7
D: TRBD1
size: -
DNA: TGCGCCAGCAGCTTGGATACAGGGGCCTACGAGCAGTACTTC
CDR3: CASSLDTGAYEQYF

V: TRBV9
J: TRBJ1-1
D: -
size: -
DNA: TGTGCCAGCAGCGTAGGGGATAGGAACACTGAAGCTTTCTTT
CDR3: CASSVGDRNTEAFF